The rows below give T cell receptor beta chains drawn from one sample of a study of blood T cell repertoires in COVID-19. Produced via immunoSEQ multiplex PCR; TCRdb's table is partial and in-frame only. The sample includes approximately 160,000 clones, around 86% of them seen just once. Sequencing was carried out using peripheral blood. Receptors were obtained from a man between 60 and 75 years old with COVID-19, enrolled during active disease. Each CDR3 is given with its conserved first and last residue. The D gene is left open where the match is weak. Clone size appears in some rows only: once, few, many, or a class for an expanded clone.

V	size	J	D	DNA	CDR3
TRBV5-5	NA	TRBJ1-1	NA	TGTGCCAGCCTGGAGGACGGTAGGAACACTGAAGCTTTCTTT	CASLEDGRNTEAFF
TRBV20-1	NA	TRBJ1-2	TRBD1	TGCAGTGCTAGTGGGGACAGGCCCGACTATGGCTACACCTTC	CSASGDRPDYGYTF
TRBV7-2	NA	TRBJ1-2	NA	TGTGCCAGCAGCTTAGACGGGAAGCTTGGCTACACCTTC	CASSLDGKLGYTF
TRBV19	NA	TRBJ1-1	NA	TGTGCCAGCCGATCCCTGGCTGGTACCACTGAAGCTTTCTTT	CASRSLAGTTEAFF
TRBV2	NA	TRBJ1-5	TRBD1	TGTGCCAGCAGACTCACACAGGGGGTATATAGCAATCAGCCCCAGCATTTT	CASRLTQGVYSNQPQHF
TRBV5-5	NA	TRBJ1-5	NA	TGTGCCAGCAGTAGAGCGGCAGACCGTTTCAATCAGCCCCAGCATTTT	CASSRAADRFNQPQHF
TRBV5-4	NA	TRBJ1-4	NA	TGTGCCAGCAGCCACCAGACAGGAAATGAAAAACTGTTTTTT	CASSHQTGNEKLFF
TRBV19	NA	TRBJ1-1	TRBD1	TGTGCCAGTAGTTCCTCGGGACAGGGGGCGAAGAACACTGAAGCTTTCTTT	CASSSSGQGAKNTEAFF
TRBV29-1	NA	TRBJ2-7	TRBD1	TGCAGCGTTGAAGTAGGGACAGCCTACGAGCAGTACTTC	CSVEVGTAYEQYF
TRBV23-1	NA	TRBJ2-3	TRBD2	TGCGCCAGCAGTCAAACCCGGGACTACACAGATACGCAGTATTTT	CASSQTRDYTDTQYF
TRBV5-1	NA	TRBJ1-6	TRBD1	TGCGCCAGCAGCTCTCGGACAGGGAGTGCGAATTCACCCCTCCACTTT	CASSSRTGSANSPLHF
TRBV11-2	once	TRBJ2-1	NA	TGTGCCAGCAGCGCGAATCTGTACAATGAGCAGTTCTTC	CASSANLYNEQFF
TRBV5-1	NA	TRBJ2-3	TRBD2	TGCGCCAGCAGCTTGGCCGGACTAGCGGGACAGGCTACGCAGTATTTT	CASSLAGLAGQATQYF
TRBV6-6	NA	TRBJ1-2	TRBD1	TGTGCCAGCAGGCTAGATACAGGGGGCGCGGATGGCTACACCTTC	CASRLDTGGADGYTF
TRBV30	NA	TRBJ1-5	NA	TGTGCCTGGAACTTAGGAGGGGGGGCGCGTAGCAATCAGCCCCAGCATTTT	CAWNLGGGARSNQPQHF
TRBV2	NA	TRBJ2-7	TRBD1	TGTGCCAGCAGTGAAACAACAGGGGGCAACGAGCAGTACTTC	CASSETTGGNEQYF
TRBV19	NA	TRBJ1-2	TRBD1	TGTGCCAGTAGTACAAACCGGGACAGGGATGGCTACACCTTC	CASSTNRDRDGYTF
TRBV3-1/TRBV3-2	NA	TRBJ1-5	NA	TGTGCCAGCAGCCAAGGACACCTTAGCAATCAGCCCCAGCATTTT	CASSQGHLSNQPQHF
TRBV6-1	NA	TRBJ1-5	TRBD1	TGTGCCAGCAGTGACTACGACAGGGCGGAGAATCAGCCCCAGCATTTT	CASSDYDRAENQPQHF
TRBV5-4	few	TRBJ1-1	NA	TGTGCCAGCAGCTTGGCAAAAACAGGGAACACTGAAGCTTTCTTT	CASSLAKTGNTEAFF
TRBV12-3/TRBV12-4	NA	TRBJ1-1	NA	TGTGCCAGCAGTTTAGTGAAGGGGGGGCAGGCTTTCTTT	CASSLVKGGQAFF
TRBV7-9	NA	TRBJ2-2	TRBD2	TGTGCCAGCAGCCCACTAGCGGGAGTGGCCGGGGAGCTGTTTTTT	CASSPLAGVAGELFF
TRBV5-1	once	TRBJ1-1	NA	TGCGCCAGCACGAGGGGGGGCCTTACCAAGAACACTGAAGCTTTCTTT	CASTRGGLTKNTEAFF
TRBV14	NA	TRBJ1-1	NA	TGTGCCAGCAGCCAAGGGTGGACAGTTGTCACTGAAGCTTTCTTT	CASSQGWTVVTEAFF
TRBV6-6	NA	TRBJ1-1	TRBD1	TGTGCCAGCAGTCGACAGGGGGAAGCTTTCTTT	CASSRQGEAFF
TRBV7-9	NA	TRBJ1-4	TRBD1	TGTGCCAGCAGCTCTAACGCCTATAACAGGGGGCGGGAAGAAAAACTGTTTTTT	CASSSNAYNRGREEKLFF
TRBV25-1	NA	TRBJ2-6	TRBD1	TGTGCCAGCAGTAAAACAGGGGGCTCTGGGGCCAACGTCCTGACTTTC	CASSKTGGSGANVLTF
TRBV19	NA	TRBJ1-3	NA	TGTGCCAGTAGTATAGCACAGTTGAACACCATATATTTT	CASSIAQLNTIYF
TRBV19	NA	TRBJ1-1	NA	TGTGCCAGTAGTATAGACAGGGAACTGAACACTGAAGCTTTCTTT	CASSIDRELNTEAFF
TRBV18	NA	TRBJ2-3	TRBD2	TGTGCCAGCTCACCACCTAAATCGGGGGGGACGCAGTATTTT	CASSPPKSGGTQYF
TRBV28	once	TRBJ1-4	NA	TGTGCCATCCGCGGCCCAGGGGAAAAACTGTTTTTT	CAIRGPGEKLFF
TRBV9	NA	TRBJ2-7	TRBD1	TGTGCCAGCAGCTGGGGACAGGGGGTCGAGCAGTACTTC	CASSWGQGVEQYF
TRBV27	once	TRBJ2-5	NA	TGTGCCAGCAGTTTCTCGTTCCGGGACAAAGAGACCCAGTACTTC	CASSFSFRDKETQYF
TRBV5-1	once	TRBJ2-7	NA	TGCGCCAGCAGCTTGGGGGGGGACCCGAAATACGAGCAGTACTTC	CASSLGGDPKYEQYF
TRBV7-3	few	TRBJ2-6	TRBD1	TGTGCCAGCAGCTTAACCGGGACAGGCTCTGGGGCCAACGTCCTGACTTTC	CASSLTGTGSGANVLTF
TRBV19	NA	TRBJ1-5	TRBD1	TGTGCCAGTACCACCGACAGGGCTGGGCCCCAGCATTTT	CASTTDRAGPQHF
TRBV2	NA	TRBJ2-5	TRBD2	TGTGCCAGCAGCGGGACTACTTTTCAAGAGACCCAGTACTTC	CASSGTTFQETQYF
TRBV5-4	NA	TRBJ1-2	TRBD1	TGTGCCAGCAGCTCGACAGGGGATCGGAGCTATGGCTACACCTTC	CASSSTGDRSYGYTF
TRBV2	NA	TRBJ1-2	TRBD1	TGTGCCAGCAGCGTCACAGGGGGCCTCGGGGTTGGCTACACCTTC	CASSVTGGLGVGYTF
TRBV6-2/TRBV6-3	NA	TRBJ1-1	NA	TGTGCCAGCAGTTTAAGGCAGGGATCGAACACTGAAGCTTTCTTT	CASSLRQGSNTEAFF
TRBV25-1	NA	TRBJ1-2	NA	TGTGCCAGCAGTGGGCAGGGGAGATATGGCTACACCTTC	CASSGQGRYGYTF
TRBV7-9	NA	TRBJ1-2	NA	TGTGCCAGCAGCTTGGGTACGACTGCTGCCTATGGCTACACCTTC	CASSLGTTAAYGYTF
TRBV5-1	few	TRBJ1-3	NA	TGCGCCAGCAGCTTGGCGGGGGGGGTTTATGGAAACACCATATATTTT	CASSLAGGVYGNTIYF
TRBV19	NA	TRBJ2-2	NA	TGTGCCAGTAGTATCTCGGGGAATAGCGCCGGGGAGCTGTTTTTT	CASSISGNSAGELFF
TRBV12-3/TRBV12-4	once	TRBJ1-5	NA	TGTGCCAGCACCACAGGTTCCCAGCCCCAGCATTTT	CASTTGSQPQHF
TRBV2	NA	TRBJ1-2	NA	TGTGCCAGCAGTCAAATACAGGGATACTATGGCTACACCTTC	CASSQIQGYYGYTF
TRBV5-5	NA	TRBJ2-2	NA	TGTGCCAGCAGCTTTTTCAGGGCGGACACCGGGGAGCTGTTTTTT	CASSFFRADTGELFF
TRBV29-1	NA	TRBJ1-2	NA	TGCAGCGTTGTCCAACAGCTGAACTATGGCTACACCTTC	CSVVQQLNYGYTF
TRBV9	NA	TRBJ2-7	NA	TGTGCCAGCAGCACCCGACAGGAGCAGTACTTC	CASSTRQEQYF
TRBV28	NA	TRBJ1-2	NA	TGTGCCACAGAGACAGGAAACTATGGCTACACCTTC	CATETGNYGYTF
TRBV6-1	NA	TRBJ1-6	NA	TGTGCCAGCAGTGAAACCTTACCCACTCAGGGATATCATTCACCCCTCCACTTT	CASSETLPTQGYHSPLHF
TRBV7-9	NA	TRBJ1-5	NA	TGTGCCAGCAGCTTAGATGGCAGGGGTTCCAATCAGCCCCAGCATTTT	CASSLDGRGSNQPQHF
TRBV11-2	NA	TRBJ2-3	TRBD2	TGTGCCAGCAGCTTATCGGGGACTAGCGGGGCCAATACGCAGTATTTT	CASSLSGTSGANTQYF
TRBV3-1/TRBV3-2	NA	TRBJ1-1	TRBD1	TGTGCCAGCAGCCCAATGCCACCGGGACAGATGAACACTGAAGCTTTCTTT	CASSPMPPGQMNTEAFF